This passage covers 26 T cell receptor beta chains from one sample sequenced in a study of T-cell memory formation after mild COVID-19. TCRdb analysed the 5' RACE reads with MiXCR anew, one entry per CDR3 protein. The sample has almost 250,000 distinct CDR3 sequences; about 16% are singletons. Sequenced material: PBMCs or a T cell subset sorted from them (not recorded which). These receptors were obtained from an adult woman who had mild COVID-19 (a few samples of this study predate the infection). Cell type and time point are not known.

The table lists this clonotype with many counts. The chain uses TRBV7-3 and TRBJ2-7, with a weak D call TRBD1 (5 bases). V lost 1 base and J lost 6, with 10 bases in between. CDR1 is SGHTA and CDR2 is FQGTGA in the germline V gene. The CDR3 is 13 amino acids. Here the CDR3 DNA reads TGTGCCAGCAGCTTAAAGGGGTTCGGCGAGCAGTACTTC. This sequence encodes CASSLKGFGEQYF.

This clonotype appeared a few times. The gene calls are TRBV5-5 and TRBJ2-3, with 9 nucleotides matching TRBD1. The CDR3 is 16 residues long. Unmatched junction bases numbered 7, after V lost 1 base and J lost 4 bases. The germline gives CDR1 SGHKS, CDR2 YYEKEE (reference sequence). CDR3 DNA: TGTGCCAGCAGCTTGAGGGGGGGACAGGGAGCAGATACGCAGTATTTT. This codes for CASSLRGGQGADTQYF.

This clonotype has more than one count but fewer than ten. J is TRBJ1-4 and V is TRBV6-6; 7 bases match TRBD1. The CDR3 totals 15 residues. Trimming cost V 7 bases and J 5 bases; bases outside gene matches: 10. The germline CDR1 and CDR2 sequences are MNHNY and SVGAGI (reference sequence). Here the CDR3 DNA reads TGTGCCAGCACGTACAAGGGGGCTAAGAATGAAAAACTGTTTTTT. As protein: CASTYKGAKNEKLFF.

The rearrangement uses TRBV11-2 and TRBJ2-3; 11 bases are shared with TRBD2. This CDR3 is built from 16 residues. V dropped 3 bases and J dropped 10; count of bases not matched to a gene: 12. Germline V gene data show CDR1 as SGHAT and CDR2 as FQNNGV. Written as DNA, the CDR3 is TGTGCCAGCAGCTTTACTAGCGGGAGAGGCTTTTCTGCGCAGTATTTT. Translation gives CASSFTSGRGFSAQYF.

The chain combines TRBV4-2 with TRBJ2-1; D uncertain. This CDR3 contains 13 residues. The germline V gene encodes CDR1 LGHNA and CDR2 YNFKEQ. V lost 2 bases, J lost 8 bases, and 10 bases lay in between. As DNA, the CDR3 is TGTGCCAGCAGCCAACAAGTATCTCATGAGCAGTTCTTC. Its protein is CASSQQVSHEQFF.

This rearrangement joins TRBV15 to TRBJ1-2; D is ambiguous. The CDR3 covers 14 residues. Per germline, CDR1 LNHNV and CDR2 YYDKDF (reference sequence). V was pared by 4 bases and J by 5 bases, with 14 bases between. The CDR3 protein is CATSTGISGYGYTF. CDR3 DNA: TGTGCCACCAGCACCGGGATTAGCGGTTATGGCTACACCTTC.

A few counts support this clonotype. The genes are TRBV10-3 and TRBJ2-2; D call uncertain. V dropped 5 bases and J dropped 5 bases, with 6 bases sitting between them. The CDR3 spans 12 residues. Germline V lookup: CDR1 ENHRY, CDR2 SYGVKD. In DNA, the CDR3 is TGTGCCATCAGTACAGCGACCGGGGAGCTGTTTTTT. It encodes CAISTATGELFF.

This chain uses TRBV29-1 with TRBJ2-7, with D unclear. V lost 3 bases to trimming and J lost 2 bases, with 11 bases between them. This CDR3 spans 13 amino acids. Germline V CDR1 and CDR2: SQVTM, ANQGSEA. CDR3: CSVEGNRAYEQYF. In DNA, the CDR3 is TGCAGCGTTGAGGGTAACAGAGCCTACGAGCAGTACTTC.

This clonotype was observed at least ten times. The rearrangement uses TRBV12-3 or TRBV12-4 and TRBJ2-1; D perhaps matches TRBD1 (6 bases). The CDR3 runs to 15 residues. Deletions cut 3 bases from V and 8 bases from J, with 17 bases between. The DNA of the CDR3 is TGTGCCAGCAGTTTCGGTCAGGGGACCCCCTATGAGCAGTTCTTC. Translated, it gives CASSFGQGTPYEQFF.

The rearrangement uses TRBV2 and TRBJ2-1; 9 nucleotides agree with TRBD2. The CDR3 extends over 14 amino acids. Looked up from germline, CDR1 is SNHLY and CDR2 is FYNNEI. Trimming took 2 bases from V and 8 from J; bases not matched to a gene: 4. The CDR3: CASSEILAGHEQFF. CDR3 nucleotide sequence: TGTGCCAGCAGTGAAATCCTAGCGGGACATGAGCAGTTCTTC.

This clonotype has only a few counts. The J gene is TRBJ1-6, the V gene TRBV5-1; 9 positions agree with TRBD1. After removal of 4 bases from V and 9 bases from J, the junction contained 11 bases not matched to a gene. This CDR3 contains 16 residues. Looked up from germline, CDR1 is SGHRS and CDR2 is YFSETQ. In DNA form, the CDR3 reads TGCGCCAGCAGCGCGGGTCCGGGACAGGGCACTTCACCCCTCCACTTT. Translated, it gives CASSAGPGQGTSPLHF.

This clonotype was recorded only once. V usage is TRBV18 and J usage is TRBJ2-2, with 8 bases that match TRBD1. Germline V gives CDR1 KGHSH, CDR2 LQKENI. The CDR3 extends over 16 amino acids. The V segment lost 2 bases and the J segment 6 bases; nucleotides outside the gene matches: 8. The CDR3 loop reads CASSPSRTGSAGELFF. CDR3 in DNA: TGTGCCAGCTCACCATCCAGGACAGGGAGCGCCGGGGAGCTGTTTTTT.

This clonotype was counted between two and nine times. DNA of the CDR3: TGTGCCTGGAGTTACAGGGTCCCCTACGAGCAGTACTTC. Amino acids: CAWSYRVPYEQYF. The chain links TRBV30 to TRBJ2-7; a weak D match, TRBD1 (6 bases). The germline V and J ends were trimmed by 2 bases and 2 bases, with 10 bases remaining between them. This CDR3 has 13 amino acids. The germline V gene has CDR1 GTSNPN and CDR2 SVGIG (reference sequence).

V and J are TRBV9 and TRBJ1-1; possible D gene TRBD1, 6 bases. The CDR3 consists of 16 residues. Germline V CDR1 and CDR2: SGDLS, YYNGEE. Trimming took 0 bases from V and 1 from J, leaving 13 bases between them. The CDR3 nucleotides read TGTGCCAGCAGCGTAGGCCCACAGGGTAGGAACACTGAAGCTTTCTTT. It translates to CASSVGPQGRNTEAFF.

Only a few counts were recorded for this clonotype. The chain has TRBV12-3 or TRBV12-4 and TRBJ2-7; perhaps TRBD2 as D (5 bases). V lost 7 bases to trimming and J lost 5 bases, with 15 bases between them. This CDR3 has 13 residues. The CDR3: CASMSLASHEQYF. The CDR3 region has the DNA TGTGCCAGCATGAGTCTAGCTTCCCACGAGCAGTACTTC.

The chain couples TRBV7-2 to TRBJ2-7; a possible D gene is TRBD2 (5 bases). V lost 0 bases and J 2 bases, leaving 8 bases between the germline ends. The germline gives CDR1 SGHTA, CDR2 FQGNSA. This CDR3 has 14 residues. CDR3 sequence (DNA): TGTGCCAGCAGCTTAGCGCGGGCAGCCTACGAGCAGTACTTC. Its translation: CASSLARAAYEQYF.

This clonotype was seen only a few times. The chain joins TRBV12-3 or TRBV12-4 to TRBJ1-1; D gene ambiguous. The CDR3 is 12 amino acids. V lost 5 bases, J lost 0 bases, and 4 bases lay in between. The CDR3 region has the DNA TGTGCCAGCAGTACTATGAACACTGAAGCTTTCTTT. Its translation: CASSTMNTEAFF.

The V call is TRBV29-1, the J call TRBJ2-2; 7 nucleotides align to TRBD2. Unmatched junction bases numbered 0, after V lost 4 bases and J lost 4 bases. Germline CDR1 SQVTM, CDR2 ANQGSEA. There are 12 residues in the CDR3. In DNA, the CDR3 is TGCAGCGTTGGGGGGGGCACCGGGGAGCTGTTTTTT. Its translation is CSVGGGTGELFF.

This clonotype turned up a few times. The V call is TRBV20-1, the J call TRBJ2-3, with 8 positions matching TRBD2. J was trimmed by 0 bases and V by 0 bases; bases with no gene match: 8. The CDR3 contains 17 residues. The germline CDR1 and CDR2 sequences are DFQATT and SNEGSKA (reference sequence). In DNA form, the CDR3 reads TGCAGTGCTAGAGATAGTTTAGCGGGGTCTAGCACAGATACGCAGTATTTT. This codes for CSARDSLAGSSTDTQYF.

The table lists this clonotype with a count of one. This is likely a read error, given that the CDR3 carries no conserved phenylalanine or tryptophan at its end. Because the CDR3's place on the DNA is in doubt, the DNA is left out and the CDR3 is given as listed by TCRdb. The gene calls are TRBV12-3 or TRBV12-4 and TRBJ1-2. The CDR3 contains 14 residues when both ends are counted. The CDR3 sequence is CASSLFPIYPRAEL.

This clonotype was detected only a few times. V usage is TRBV3-1 and J usage is TRBJ2-1, with 10 bases aligning to TRBD1. The CDR3 has 14 residues. The V gene's germline CDR1 is LGHDT and CDR2 YNNKEL (reference sequence). Trimming at V came to 8 bases and at J to 5 bases, leaving 6 bases not matched to a gene. The CDR3: CASEGQGINNEQFF. The CDR3 nucleotides are TGTGCCAGCGAGGGACAGGGGATTAACAATGAGCAGTTCTTC.

The chain carries TRBV6-5 and TRBJ1-1; the D gene is possibly TRBD1 (6 bases). V gave up 2 bases and J gave up 9 bases, with 16 bases separating them. Germline V gene lookup returns CDR1 MNHEY and CDR2 SVGAGI. The CDR3 totals 14 residues. CDR3 coding DNA: TGTGCCAGCAGTTACCTACAGGGTAATGGTAAAGCTTTCTTT. Translation gives CASSYLQGNGKAFF.

This clonotype was seen repeatedly, ten times or more. The genes are TRBV7-9 and TRBJ2-2, with D uncertain. CDR3 length: 13 residues. Trimming took 4 bases from V and 1 from J, leaving 4 bases between them. Germline V gives CDR1 SEHNR, CDR2 FQNEAQ (reference sequence). In nucleotides, the CDR3 is TGTGCCAGCAGCTCTAAGAACACCGGGGAGCTGTTTTTT. It codes for CASSSKNTGELFF.

A few counts support this clonotype. J is TRBJ2-7 and V is TRBV30; the match to TRBD1 covers 7 bases. Germline CDR1 reads GTSNPN; CDR2 reads SVGIG (reference sequence). V was clipped by 1 base and J by 3 bases; unmatched bases: 6. CDR3 size: 14 residues. The CDR3 loop reads CAWSDDRVYYEQYF. The CDR3 bases are TGTGCCTGGAGTGACGACAGGGTTTACTACGAGCAGTACTTC.

The chain links TRBV7-9 to TRBJ2-7; D gene ambiguous. V lost 0 bases and J 4 bases, leaving 4 bases between the germline ends. Germline V lookup: CDR1 SEHNR, CDR2 FQNEAQ (reference sequence). The CDR3 runs to 12 residues. This CDR3 is CASSLAWYEQYF. The CDR3 DNA sequence: TGTGCCAGCAGCTTAGCGTGGTACGAGCAGTACTTC.

In DNA, the CDR3 is TGCGCCAGCAGCTTAGGGCCCGCTGGGGAGCCCCAGCATTTT. Translating gives CASSLGPAGEPQHF. This rearrangement joins TRBV5-1 to TRBJ1-5; D unresolved. Germline V gene lookup returns CDR1 SGHRS and CDR2 YFSETQ. This CDR3 contains 14 residues. Trimming took off 2 bases at V and 8 bases at J, with 14 bases between the two ends.